This passage covers 9 T cell receptor beta chains from one sample sequenced in a study of shared clonotypes between healthy human individuals. Only in-frame clones appear in the TCRdb table, and some are missing; sequencing was by immunoSEQ multiplex PCR. This sample has 2 million to 2.5 million clones, with less than 95% found just once. Sequencing used naive CD4+ T cells from PBMCs. Subset reported: CD45RA+ positively selected. The receptors shown here come from a man between 18 and 29 years old in good health. Some clones in this sample may be carry-over from other donors' samples.

CDR3 in amino acids: CASSVFALKTGGSYEQYF. In nucleotides, the CDR3 is TGTGCCAGCAGCGTATTTGCCCTGAAGACAGGGGGGTCCTACGAGCAGTACTTC. V and J are TRBV28 and TRBJ2-7, with 9 bases identical to TRBD1. Germline CDR1 and CDR2: MDHEN and SYDVKM. The CDR3 extends over 18 amino acids. V lost 6 bases and J lost 1; bases outside the gene matches: 16.

This clone showed up just once. The chain employs TRBV19 and TRBJ2-7, with TRBD1 matching 10 bases. The V gene end was trimmed by 5 bases and the J gene end by 2 bases; junction bases not matched to a gene: 3. Germline CDR1 is LNHDA and CDR2 is SQIVND (reference sequence). CDR3 length: 14 residues. The CDR3 bases are TGTGCCAGTAGTGGTGGGACAGGGGCCTACGAGCAGTACTTC. Residues: CASSGGTGAYEQYF.

V and J are TRBV6-1 and TRBJ2-3; 9 bases are shared with TRBD2. The germline CDR1 and CDR2 sequences are MNHNS and SASEGT. The V and J ends lost 2 bases and 2 bases, in that order; junction bases with no gene match: 8. The CDR3 contains 17 residues. CDR3 DNA: TGTGCCAGCAGTGAATACGGGGCGGGAGGGAACACAGATACGCAGTATTTT. This sequence encodes CASSEYGAGGNTDTQYF.

The rearrangement links TRBV30 to TRBJ2-5; D is unresolved. CDR1 is GTSNPN, CDR2 SVGIG, per germline (reference sequence). The V gene lost 5 bases and the J gene lost 2 bases, with 9 bases spanning the gap. The CDR3 consists of 12 residues. DNA of the CDR3: TGTGCCTGGGGACCTTTACAAGAGACCCAGTACTTC. Its protein is CAWGPLQETQYF. Full variable domain (rest looked up from reference TRBV30 and TRBJ2-5): SQTIHQWPATLVQPVGSPLSLECTVEGTSNPNLYWYRQAAGRGLQLLFYSVGIGQISSEVPQNLSASRPQDRQFILSSKKLLLSDSGFYLCAWGPLQETQYFGPGTRLLVL.

J is TRBJ2-2 and V is TRBV27; 9 nucleotides align to TRBD1. Unmatched junction bases numbered 7, after V lost 6 bases and J lost 5 bases. Germline V CDR1 and CDR2: MNHEY, SMNVEV (reference sequence). The CDR3 totals 15 residues. In DNA, the CDR3 is TGTGCCAGCAGGACCGGACAGGGGTTTACCGGGGAGCTGTTTTTT. This gives the protein CASRTGQGFTGELFF.

This chain joins TRBV18 and TRBJ2-2, with 12 bases identical to TRBD2. J gave up 3 bases and V 6 bases, and 5 bases lay outside the gene matches. Germline loops: CDR1 KGHSH, CDR2 LQKENI. This CDR3 has 16 residues. CDR3 nucleotide sequence: TGTGCCAGCTCGGTAAGACTAGCGGGGGACACCGGGGAGCTGTTTTTT. Residues: CASSVRLAGDTGELFF.

This clone was seen just once. This sequence joins TRBV13 and TRBJ2-2; D is ambiguous. In germline, CDR1 is PRHDT, CDR2 FYEKMQ (reference sequence). CDR3 length equals 13 residues. V dropped 5 bases and J dropped 1 base, with 5 bases sitting between them. The CDR3 here is CASSVENTGELFF. Here the CDR3 DNA reads TGTGCCAGCAGCGTGGAGAACACCGGGGAGCTGTTTTTT.

The chain links TRBV5-1 to TRBJ1-1; D remains ambiguous. CDR3 length: 17 amino acids. Germline lookup yields CDR1 SGHRS and CDR2 YFSETQ. V lost 3 bases to trimming and J lost 5 bases, with 23 bases between them. CDR3 bases: TGCGCCAGCAGCTCTGGAGTGTCGGCCACTGGCGGGACTGAAGCTTTCTTT. Its translation: CASSSGVSATGGTEAFF.

As concerns this clone: The sample contains more than one DNA sequence encoding this CDR3. The chain couples TRBV19 to TRBJ1-2, with TRBD1 matching 12 bases. Looked up from germline, CDR1 is LNHDA and CDR2 is SQIVND (reference sequence). V trimming: 3 bases; J trimming: 8 bases; junction bases outside the gene matches: 7. CDR3 length: 15 amino acids. The CDR3 protein is CASSILGQGAQGYTF. The CDR3 DNA reads as TGTGCCAGTAGTATCCTGGGACAGGGGGCGCAGGGCTACACCTTC.